The clone carrying this T cell receptor (beta chain) was detected a few times. Its antigen is currently unknown. Assay: immunoSEQ multiplex PCR; the TCRdb copy retains only in-frame clones and omits some. The sample records tens of thousands of clones, 70% to 80% being singletons. The data were taken from a study of T cells in narcolepsy. Across the study: Donors had narcolepsy type 1 or type 2, or were healthy controls. General study results and limits: Autoreactive clone sequences were missing from some blood memory CD4+ repertoires. Reportedly, autoreactive clonotypes were serially detected in patients' blood but not controls'. Same-patient CSF and blood CD4+ T cell clonotypes included HCRT-specific and TRIB2-specific autoreactive ones.

Trimming cost V 3 bases and J 8 bases, with 5 bases left between them. Per germline, CDR1 DFQATT and CDR2 SNEGSKA (reference sequence). This CDR3 region has 10 residues. Input material: CD45RA- memory CD4+ T cells from PBMCs. The receptor was isolated from a human donor with narcolepsy. The rearrangement links TRBV20-1 to TRBJ2-1; weak D call: TRBD2 (5 bases). Here the CDR3 DNA reads TGCAGTGCTAGCGGGGATGAGCAGTTCTTC. The encoded protein is CSASGDEQFF.